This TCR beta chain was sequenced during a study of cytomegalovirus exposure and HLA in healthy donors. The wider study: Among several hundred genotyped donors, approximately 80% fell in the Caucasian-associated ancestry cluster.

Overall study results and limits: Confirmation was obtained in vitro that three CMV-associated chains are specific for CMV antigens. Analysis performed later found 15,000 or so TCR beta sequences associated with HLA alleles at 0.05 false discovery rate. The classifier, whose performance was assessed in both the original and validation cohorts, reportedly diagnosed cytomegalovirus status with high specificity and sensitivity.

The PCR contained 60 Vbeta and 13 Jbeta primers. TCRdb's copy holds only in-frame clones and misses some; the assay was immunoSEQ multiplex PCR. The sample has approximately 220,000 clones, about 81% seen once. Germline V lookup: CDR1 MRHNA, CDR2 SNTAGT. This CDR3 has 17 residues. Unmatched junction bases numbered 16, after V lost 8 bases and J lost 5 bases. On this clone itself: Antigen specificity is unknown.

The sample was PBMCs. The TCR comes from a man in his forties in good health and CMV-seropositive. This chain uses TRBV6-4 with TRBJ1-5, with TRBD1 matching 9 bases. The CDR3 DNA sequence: TGTGCCAGCCCCCCCGAATTACAGGGGGCGCTCGATCAGCCCCAGCATTTT. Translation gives CASPPELQGALDQPQHF.